This T cell receptor beta chain was obtained from a study of PD-1 blockade in classical Hodgkin lymphoma. Assay used: immunoSEQ multiplex PCR; TCRdb lists only in-frame clones, some missing. This table holds 130,000 to 150,000 clones, 78% found once. The germline V gene encodes CDR1 SGHTA and CDR2 FQGNSA. The CDR3 runs 12 residues. Trimming removed 1 base at V and 10 bases at J, with 8 bases between. With no exception, relapse followed autologous stem cell transplantation in all patients, and brentuximab vedotin exposure varied. This clone has a handful of counts. This sequence was found in a human donor with classical Hodgkin lymphoma. The rearrangement joins TRBV7-2 to TRBJ2-1, with TRBD1 as a possible D gene (6 bases). The specimen was peripheral blood mononuclear cells (PBMCs), collected before the second cycle of nivolumab. The CDR3 sequence is CASSLEGTEQFF. The CDR3 DNA reads as TGTGCCAGCAGCTTAGAGGGGACAGAGCAGTTCTTC.